The present TCR beta chain was sequenced within a study of T cell repertoires in cytomegalovirus infection. About the study: CMV epitopes that were recently identified and HLA-C-restricted were used alongside well-studied HLA-B-restricted ones. Both CMV infection and a matching HLA type were indicated by public TCR beta signatures. General study results and limits: Dominant in the ex vivo response were TCR beta clonotypes restricted by HLA-C and specific for CMV.

V was pared by 6 bases and J by 1 base, with 4 bases of the junction left unmatched. The germline gives CDR1 SEHNR, CDR2 FQNEAQ (reference sequence). CDR3 length: 15 residues. A remark on this clonotype: What it binds is not known.

TCRdb recomputed calls from the reads with MiXCR, one row per CDR3 protein. The sample lists roughly 69,000 distinct CDR3 sequences, around 20% seen once, with 73% in the top ten. Source: CD8+ T cells from cultured PBMCs, taken from culture after CMV antigen stimulation. The chain recombines TRBV7-9 with TRBJ2-3; 10 nucleotides line up with TRBD2. The receptor was derived from a human donor in good health (CMV status not recorded). Some clones in this sample may be carry-over from other donors' samples. CDR3 protein: CASRYGTSGTDTQYF. The CDR3 nucleotides are TGTGCCAGCAGGTACGGGACTAGCGGCACAGATACGCAGTATTTT.